The rows below give T cell receptor beta chains drawn from one sample of a study of blood T cell repertoires in COVID-19. Only in-frame clones appear in the TCRdb table, and some are missing; sequencing was by immunoSEQ multiplex PCR. The data show 120,000 or so clones, with 90% seen just once and more than 3% held by the top ten. Specimen: peripheral blood. The receptors here all came from a woman aged 60-70 years with COVID-19, enrolled during active disease. Each CDR3 is given without its conserved first and last residue. A D gene is named only where the DNA matches it firmly. The size field is filled for only some rows; it gives once, few, many or a size class.

>TRBJ1-5|TRBD1|.|TRBV27
ASSSAGQANQPQH
>TRBJ2-7|TRBD1|.|TRBV27
ASSLYPGGYEQY
>TRBJ1-2|.|once|TRBV4-3
ASSQDRVMDGYT
>TRBJ2-5|TRBD2|.|TRBV4-2
ASSQDHASGGPGYQETQY
>TRBJ2-5|.|.|TRBV18
ASSPAHFPEETQY
>TRBJ2-3|TRBD2|.|TRBV6-5
ASRGLAGGPDTQY
>TRBJ1-5|.|once|TRBV7-2
ASSLGTVGNQPQH
>TRBJ1-1|.|.|TRBV12-3/TRBV12-4
ASSRTVRTEAF
>TRBJ1-4|TRBD1|.|TRBV25-1
ASSGAQGVGEKLF
>TRBJ1-2|TRBD1|.|TRBV9
AIHRALSRDRGRPNYGYT
>TRBJ1-1|.|.|TRBV7-8
ASSLVGADTEAF
>TRBJ2-7|TRBD1|.|TRBV19
ASSMRGRDEQY
>TRBJ2-7|.|.|TRBV5-6
ASTPPGRGYEQY
>TRBJ1-5|.|.|TRBV19
ATGILSGEGQPQH
>TRBJ1-3|.|.|TRBV19
ASSPRMHFSGNTIY
>TRBJ1-6|TRBD1|.|TRBV11-2
ASSLLTGGLNSPLH
>TRBJ1-2|TRBD1|.|TRBV7-9
ASSARDRGHYGYT
>TRBJ1-1|TRBD1|.|TRBV14
ASSTHRGLSTEAF
>TRBJ2-2|.|few|TRBV5-1
ASSLGTARGTGELF
>TRBJ1-2|TRBD1|.|TRBV5-4
ASSLSLQGARYGYT
>TRBJ1-4|TRBD1|.|TRBV5-1
ASSRGQGSEKLF
>TRBJ1-2|.|.|TRBV19
ASSSSRGGRGYT
>TRBJ2-2|TRBD1|.|TRBV3-1/TRBV3-2
ASSQVGTGVTGELF
>TRBJ2-7|.|.|TRBV7-2
ASSLVPGSTYEQY
>TRBJ2-1|.|.|TRBV9
ASSVAPTETPKARPINSYNEQF
>TRBJ1-5|TRBD1|.|TRBV6-5
ASGDRLHQPQH
>TRBJ2-2|.|.|TRBV6-5
ASSSYRAGELF
>TRBJ2-5|.|.|TRBV18
ASSPRGLQTQY
>TRBJ1-1|TRBD1|once|TRBV18
ASSPPGQGAVGGAF
>TRBJ1-3|.|.|TRBV9
ASSAPPQTGNTIY
>TRBJ1-5|TRBD1|.|TRBV19
ASRKDRGLGNQPQH
>TRBJ1-1|.|.|TRBV11-2
ASSLGLGGSDTEAF